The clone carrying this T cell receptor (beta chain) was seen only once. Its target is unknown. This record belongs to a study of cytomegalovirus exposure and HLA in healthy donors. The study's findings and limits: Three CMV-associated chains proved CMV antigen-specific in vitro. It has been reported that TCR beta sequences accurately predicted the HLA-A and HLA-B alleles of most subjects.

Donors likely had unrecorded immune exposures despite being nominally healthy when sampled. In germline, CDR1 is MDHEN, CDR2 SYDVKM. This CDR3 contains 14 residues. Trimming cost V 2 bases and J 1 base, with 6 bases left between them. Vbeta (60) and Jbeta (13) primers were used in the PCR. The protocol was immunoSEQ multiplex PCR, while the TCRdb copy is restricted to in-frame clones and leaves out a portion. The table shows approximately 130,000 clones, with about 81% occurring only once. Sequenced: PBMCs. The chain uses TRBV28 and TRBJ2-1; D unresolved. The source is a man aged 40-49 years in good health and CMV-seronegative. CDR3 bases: TGTGCCAGCAGTTTACTAGGTTCCTACAATGAGCAGTTCTTC. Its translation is CASSLLGSYNEQFF.